One and the same sample provided the 29 T cell receptor beta chains below, sequenced in a study of blood T cells in healthy people across ages. A second PCR of 7 to 11 cycles used a sample-barcoded 5' primer and a J-beta primer mix. Using its own MiXCR run on the 5' RACE reads, TCRdb lists one record per CDR3 protein. This table holds some 1.4 million distinct CDR3 sequences, about 43% found once. Sequencing input: blood. The origin of the receptors is a woman between 18 and 30 years old in good health.

This chain uses TRBV20-1 with TRBJ2-3; tentative D call: TRBD2 (6 bases). The germline V gene has CDR1 DFQATT and CDR2 SNEGSKA (reference sequence). This CDR3 contains 13 residues. V lost 4 bases and J 6 bases, leaving 14 bases between the germline ends. The DNA for the CDR3 is TGCAGTGCTAAATACCCGGGGAGGGATACGCAGTATTTT. This gives the protein CSAKYPGRDTQYF.

A word on this clonotype: A read error may be the cause here, since a much bigger clone is one base away. The chain couples TRBV12-3 or TRBV12-4 to TRBJ1-4, with D maybe TRBD1 (5 bases). The CDR3 extends over 15 amino acids. This CDR3 reads CAGSLARGEGEKLFF. DNA of the CDR3: TGTGCCGGCAGTTTAGCGCGGGGGGAAGGTGAAAAACTGTTTTTT.

There are a few counts of this clonotype. This chain links TRBV20-1 with TRBJ2-1, with 10 bases aligning to TRBD2. V was pared by 0 bases and J by 2 bases, with 4 bases of the junction left unmatched. CDR1 and CDR2 from the germline V gene are DFQATT and SNEGSKA (reference sequence). This CDR3 comprises 16 residues. The CDR3 DNA sequence: TGCAGTGCTAGAGATCGACTAGCGGGCGCCTACAATGAGCAGTTCTTC. Its translation is CSARDRLAGAYNEQFF.

This clonotype was counted many times. V is TRBV4-1 and J is TRBJ2-5; D gene uncertain. Trimming cost V 2 bases and J 5 bases, with 15 bases left between them. Germline V CDR1 and CDR2: MGHRA, YSYEKL. The CDR3 covers 15 residues. CDR3 amino acids: CASSQTSAGRETQYF. The CDR3 nucleotides read TGCGCCAGCAGCCAAACCTCGGCCGGACGGGAGACCCAGTACTTC.

This clonotype was counted many times. CDR3 nucleotides: TGTGCCAGCAGCGGACAGTCTAACTATGGCTACACCTTC. Translating gives CASSGQSNYGYTF. The chain employs TRBV12-3 or TRBV12-4 and TRBJ1-2; D perhaps matches TRBD1 (6 bases). The CDR3 runs 13 residues. Trimming removed 6 bases at V and 0 bases at J, with 8 bases between.

J is TRBJ1-1 and V is TRBV28, with 7 bases matching TRBD1. The junction had 5 bases not matched to a gene; V was cut back by 1 base and J by 0 bases. CDR1 is MDHEN and CDR2 is SYDVKM in the germline V gene. CDR3 length equals 16 residues. CDR3 coding DNA: TGTGCCAGCAGTTTATCCCGAGACAGGGTGAACACTGAAGCTTTCTTT. This encodes CASSLSRDRVNTEAFF.

Notes on this clonotype: This may come from a read error, since a much larger clone is one base off. The chain is built from TRBV27 and TRBJ2-6; no reliable D call. The germline V gene has CDR1 MNHEY and CDR2 SMNVEV (reference sequence). The CDR3 covers 15 residues. The CDR3 here is CAGSPGVSGANVLTF. CDR3 nucleotides: TGTGCCGGCAGCCCGGGTGTTTCTGGGGCCAACGTCCTGACTTTC.

The chain couples TRBV6-5 to TRBJ2-7, with D perhaps TRBD1 (5 bases). This CDR3 comprises 14 residues. CDR1 and CDR2 (germline): MNHEY, SVGAGI. Trimming pared 5 bases from V and 2 bases from J, leaving 13 bases between. The CDR3 nucleotides read TGTGCCAGCAGTACAGGAGTGATCGCCTACGAGCAGTACTTC. It yields the protein CASSTGVIAYEQYF.

The rearrangement links TRBV28 to TRBJ2-3; weak D call: TRBD2 (6 bases). CDR3 size: 17 residues. The germline V and J ends were trimmed by 3 bases and 5 bases, with 21 bases remaining between them. CDR1 is MDHEN and CDR2 is SYDVKM in the germline V gene. The DNA of the CDR3 is TGTGCCAGCAGTTTTTCCCCGGGACCGGGAGACGGAGATACGCAGTATTTT. The encoded protein is CASSFSPGPGDGDTQYF.

The chain uses TRBV7-2 and TRBJ2-3, with TRBD2 as a possible D gene (5 bases). Germline CDR1 and CDR2: SGHTA and FQGNSA. V lost 7 bases and J 5 bases, leaving 16 bases between the germline ends. The CDR3 runs to 14 residues. The DNA for the CDR3 is TGTGCCAGCATATACGGGATAGGGAAAGATACGCAGTATTTT. Residues: CASIYGIGKDTQYF.

The chain employs TRBV7-9 and TRBJ2-5; D is uncertain. The J call may be incorrect, as the DNA end agrees better with TRBJ2-7. The CDR3 has 13 amino acids. CDR1 and CDR2 (germline): SEHNR, FQNEAQ (reference sequence). In DNA form, the CDR3 reads TGTGCCAGCAGCTTAGTGGATCTCTACGAGCAGTACTTC. It yields the protein CASSLVDLYEQYF.

The J gene is TRBJ2-7, the V gene TRBV5-1; D may be TRBD1 (5 bases). Trimming removed 2 bases at V and 0 bases at J, with 12 bases between. The CDR3 runs 15 residues. Germline assignment: CDR1 SGHRS and CDR2 YFSETQ. CDR3 loop: CASSFDSPRSYEQYF. In nucleotides, the CDR3 is TGCGCCAGCAGCTTCGACAGTCCCCGCTCCTACGAGCAGTACTTC.

The rearrangement uses TRBV7-2 and TRBJ1-1; D remains ambiguous. Germline lookup yields CDR1 SGHTA and CDR2 FQGNSA. Trimming cost V 5 bases and J 4 bases, with 17 bases left between them. This CDR3 is 15 amino acids long. Here the CDR3 reads CASSPPRATTTEAFF. Here the CDR3 DNA reads TGTGCCAGCAGCCCTCCGCGGGCCACGACCACTGAAGCTTTCTTT.

The table lists this clonotype with a few counts. This chain connects TRBV20-1 to TRBJ2-1, with D perhaps matching TRBD2 (5 bases). Germline CDR1 and CDR2: DFQATT and SNEGSKA (reference sequence). V shed 6 bases and J shed 5 bases, with 11 bases lying between them. This CDR3 spans 12 amino acids. For the CDR3, the DNA is TGCAGTGCCCCAGCGGAACACAATGAGCAGTTCTTC. This codes for CSAPAEHNEQFF.

This clonotype was picked up a small number of times. The genes are TRBV6-5 and TRBJ2-7; a weak D match, TRBD1 (5 bases). V lost 0 bases to trimming and J lost 0 bases, with 18 bases between them. This CDR3 has 18 residues. The germline CDR1 and CDR2 sequences are MNHEY and SVGAGI. CDR3: CASSYSKSGRASSYEQYF. For the CDR3, the DNA is TGTGCCAGCAGTTACTCGAAGTCGGGCAGGGCGAGCTCCTACGAGCAGTACTTC.

Concerning this clonotype itself: A read error may produce the germline difference seen at one junction end. The rearrangement links TRBV5-1 to TRBJ2-1; TRBD2 matches at 9 bases. The J call could be wrong; TRBJ2-7 is a better fit for the DNA end. Germline V lookup: CDR1 SGHRS, CDR2 YFSETQ. The CDR3 loop spans 16 amino acids. For the CDR3, the DNA is TGCGTCAGCAGCTTGACGACTAGCGGAGACTACAATGAGCAGTACTTC. This codes for CVSSLTTSGDYNEQYF.

The gene calls are TRBV12-3 or TRBV12-4 and TRBJ2-5; 9 nucleotides line up with TRBD1. The DNA end favors TRBJ2-7, so the J call may be wrong. CDR3 length: 14 residues. CDR3: CASSYRTGVFEQYF. As DNA, the CDR3 is TGTGCCAGCAGCTACCGGACAGGGGTGTTCGAGCAGTACTTC.

The chain carries TRBV6-5 and TRBJ1-6; maybe TRBD1 (5 bases). The germline CDR1 and CDR2 sequences are MNHEY and SVGAGI. The ends were cut back, 1 base at V and 7 bases at J, with 14 bases in the middle. The CDR3 consists of 16 residues. In nucleotides, the CDR3 is TGTGCCAGCAGTTACTATGGGCGGGGGACCAATTCACCCCTCCACTTT. It specifies CASSYYGRGTNSPLHF.

The V call is TRBV3-1, the J call TRBJ2-3; 7 bases agree with TRBD2. CDR1 is LGHDT, CDR2 YNNKEL, per germline (reference sequence). Germline trimming cut 0 bases from V and 6 bases from J; bases unmatched to any gene: 9. This CDR3 comprises 16 residues. The CDR3 DNA is TGTGCCAGCAGCCAAGATAAGGAGCGGGGAAGGGATACGCAGTATTTT. Protein product: CASSQDKERGRDTQYF.

This chain joins TRBV27 and TRBJ2-3; D gene ambiguous. V was pared by 2 bases and J by 0 bases, with 9 bases between. The CDR3 length is 15 residues. CDR1 is MNHEY and CDR2 is SMNVEV in the germline V gene (reference sequence). In DNA, the CDR3 is TGTGCCAGCAGTTTAAGGAGTGTAAGCACAGATACGCAGTATTTT. It codes for CASSLRSVSTDTQYF.

The chain links TRBV20-1 to TRBJ1-1; D is undetermined. Germline assignment: CDR1 DFQATT and CDR2 SNEGSKA (reference sequence). This CDR3 is built from 13 residues. Trimming stripped 0 bases from V and 1 base from J, with 6 bases between. CDR3 bases: TGCAGTGCTAGAGATACGGAGAACACTGAAGCTTTCTTT. Protein: CSARDTENTEAFF.

This clonotype has only a few counts. The chain joins TRBV7-8 to TRBJ2-3; 12 nucleotides agree with TRBD2. Germline V lookup: CDR1 SGHVS, CDR2 FQNEAQ. Unmatched junction bases numbered 6, after V lost 5 bases and J lost 3 bases. This CDR3 spans 16 amino acids. This chain's CDR3 is CASSGRTSGNTDTQYF. CDR3 nucleotide sequence: TGTGCCAGCAGCGGAAGGACTAGCGGGAATACAGATACGCAGTATTTT.

The chain has TRBV25-1 and TRBJ1-2; D unresolved. This CDR3 is built from 13 residues. Trimming cost V 4 bases and J 8 bases, with 14 bases left between them. The germline gives CDR1 MGHDK, CDR2 SYGVNS. The CDR3 region is CASSGPGLGGYTF. In DNA, the CDR3 is TGTGCCAGCAGTGGGCCAGGCTTAGGAGGCTACACCTTC.

This clonotype was recorded only once. The rearrangement uses TRBV7-2 and TRBJ2-7; TRBD1 matches 9 bases. V dropped 5 bases and J dropped 7; count of bases not matched to a gene: 9. CDR1 is SGHTA, CDR2 FQGNSA, per germline. This CDR3 is 14 amino acids long. The CDR3 is CASSRSQGAGEQYF. DNA for the CDR3: TGTGCCAGCAGCCGATCACAGGGGGCGGGGGAGCAGTACTTC.

The gene calls are TRBV7-9 and TRBJ1-2; no clear D. Germline CDR1 SEHNR, CDR2 FQNEAQ (reference sequence). Trimming took off 3 bases at V and 4 bases at J, with 12 bases between the two ends. CDR3 length: 14 residues. The CDR3, as DNA: TGTGCCAGCAGCTTCGAGGTTGGGGTCTATGGCTACACCTTC. Residues: CASSFEVGVYGYTF.

This clonotype appeared a few times. J is TRBJ2-7 and V is TRBV29-1; D perhaps matches TRBD1 (6 bases). The CDR3 consists of 17 residues. The germline gives CDR1 SQVTM, CDR2 ANQGSEA. V lost 1 base and J lost 2, with 21 bases in between. The DNA for the CDR3 is TGCAGCGTTGAAGTACAGCCACAACAGGGAAAGACCTACGAGCAGTACTTC. This translates into CSVEVQPQQGKTYEQYF.

The chain has TRBV25-1 and TRBJ2-3; D perhaps matches TRBD2 (5 bases). The V end lost 3 bases, the J end lost 7 bases, and 11 bases lay between the germline ends. Germline CDR1 reads MGHDK; CDR2 reads SYGVNS. The CDR3 spans 13 residues. CDR3 region: CASSEPGGYTQYF. The DNA of the CDR3 is TGTGCCAGCAGTGAGCCAGGAGGTTATACGCAGTATTTT. The variable domain in full, with the rest retrieved from reference TRBV25-1 and TRBJ2-3, is EADIYQTPRYLVIGTGKKITLECSQTMGHDKMYWYQQDPGMELHLIHYSYGVNSTEKGDLSSESTVSRIRTEHFPLTLESARPSHTSQYLCASSEPGGYTQYFGPGTRLTVL.

V is TRBV11-2 and J is TRBJ1-1; no definite D call. V lost 0 bases and J lost 3, with 11 bases in between. Germline V gene lookup returns CDR1 SGHAT and CDR2 FQNNGV. CDR3 size: 15 residues. CDR3: CASSLEAGLDTEAFF. CDR3 bases: TGTGCCAGCAGCTTAGAGGCAGGCTTGGACACTGAAGCTTTCTTT.

The CDR3: CASSSNRQGYNEQYF. CDR3 DNA sequence: TGCGCCAGCAGCTCGAATCGACAGGGGTATAATGAGCAGTACTTC. The chain recombines TRBV5-1 with TRBJ2-1, with 8 bases that match TRBD1. Gene TRBJ2-7 matches the end of the DNA better, so the J call may be wrong. CDR1 and CDR2 (germline): SGHRS, YFSETQ. The CDR3 has 15 amino acids.